A selection of T cell receptor beta chains follows, all from one sample in a study of blood T cell repertoires in COVID-19. Assay used: immunoSEQ multiplex PCR; TCRdb lists only in-frame clones, some missing. The sample carries approximately 250,000 clones, about nine tenths recorded once. Sequencing was performed on peripheral blood. The source is a man aged 25-40 years who had recovered from COVID-19. Each CDR3 is given with its conserved first and last residue. A D gene is named only where the DNA matches it firmly. Clone sizes are given selectively: once, few, many, or a class where the clone is expanded.

len,j_gene,abundance,d_gene,v_gene,CDR3nt,CDR3aa
13,TRBJ1-5,.,.,TRBV6-5,TGTGCCAGCAGTTACGGGAGGGATCAGCCCCAGCATTTT,CASSYGRDQPQHF
15,TRBJ2-1,once,TRBD2,TRBV6-5,TGTGCCAGCAGTTACTCTGGCGGGGGCTACAATGAGCAGTTCTTC,CASSYSGGGYNEQFF
15,TRBJ1-2,.,.,TRBV18,TGTGCCAGCTCACCTTTCAATGGACAAAACTATGGCTACACCTTC,CASSPFNGQNYGYTF
14,TRBJ2-5,.,.,TRBV5-1,TGCGCCAGCAGCTTGGGGCAGGGAGGAGAGACCCAGTACTTC,CASSLGQGGETQYF
13,TRBJ1-1,.,.,TRBV7-8,TGTGCCAGCAGCTTAACAGCGAACACTGAAGCTTTCTTT,CASSLTANTEAFF
15,TRBJ2-3,.,TRBD1,TRBV7-6,TGTGCCAGCAGCTCGGGACAGGGAAAGAGGGATACGCAGTATTTT,CASSSGQGKRDTQYF
15,TRBJ1-2,once,TRBD1,TRBV11-2,TGTGCCAGCAGCTTGACCGGGACAGGGGCGCGCGGCTACACCTTC,CASSLTGTGARGYTF
12,TRBJ1-2,.,.,TRBV3-1/TRBV3-2,TGTGCCAGCAGCCAATTTAGCTATGGCTACACCTTC,CASSQFSYGYTF
13,TRBJ2-3,.,TRBD2,TRBV11-1,TGTGCCACAGCGGGGGGAAGCACAGATACGCAGTATTTT,CATAGGSTDTQYF
15,TRBJ2-1,.,TRBD2,TRBV10-2,TGCGCCAGCAGTGTTGCAGCGGGGGGCTACAATGAGCAGTTCTTC,CASSVAAGGYNEQFF
13,TRBJ2-1,.,.,TRBV7-2,TGTGCCAGCAGCTTAGGGAACAGTGGGAGAAAGTTCTTC,CASSLGNSGRKFF
15,TRBJ2-3,.,TRBD2,TRBV6-2/TRBV6-3,TGTGCCAGCAGTTACTCGCGGGGGGGCACAGATACGCAGTATTTT,CASSYSRGGTDTQYF
15,TRBJ2-3,.,TRBD2,TRBV9,TGTGCCAGCAGCGCCCTCGGGGGGAACACAGATACGCAGTATTTT,CASSALGGNTDTQYF
12,TRBJ2-1,.,.,TRBV10-2,TGCGCCAGCAGTTTTATGACTCATGAGCAGTTCTTC,CASSFMTHEQFF